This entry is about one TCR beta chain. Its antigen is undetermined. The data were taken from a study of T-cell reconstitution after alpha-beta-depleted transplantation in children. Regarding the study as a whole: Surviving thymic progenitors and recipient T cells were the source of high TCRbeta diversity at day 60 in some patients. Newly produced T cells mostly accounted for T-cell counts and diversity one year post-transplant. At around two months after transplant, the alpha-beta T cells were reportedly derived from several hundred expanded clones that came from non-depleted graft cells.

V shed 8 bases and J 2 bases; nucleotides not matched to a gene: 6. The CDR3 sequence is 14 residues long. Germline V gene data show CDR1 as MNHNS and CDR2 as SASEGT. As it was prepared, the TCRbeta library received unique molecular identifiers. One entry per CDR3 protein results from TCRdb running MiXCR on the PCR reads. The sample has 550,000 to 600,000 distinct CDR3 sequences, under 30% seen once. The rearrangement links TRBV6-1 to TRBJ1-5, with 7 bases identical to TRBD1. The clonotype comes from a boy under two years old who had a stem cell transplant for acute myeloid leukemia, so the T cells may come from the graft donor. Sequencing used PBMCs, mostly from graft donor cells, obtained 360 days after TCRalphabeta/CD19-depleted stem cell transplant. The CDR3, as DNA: TGTGCCAGCGCCCGGGACAGCCGCAATCAGCCCCAGCATTTT. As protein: CASARDSRNQPQHF.